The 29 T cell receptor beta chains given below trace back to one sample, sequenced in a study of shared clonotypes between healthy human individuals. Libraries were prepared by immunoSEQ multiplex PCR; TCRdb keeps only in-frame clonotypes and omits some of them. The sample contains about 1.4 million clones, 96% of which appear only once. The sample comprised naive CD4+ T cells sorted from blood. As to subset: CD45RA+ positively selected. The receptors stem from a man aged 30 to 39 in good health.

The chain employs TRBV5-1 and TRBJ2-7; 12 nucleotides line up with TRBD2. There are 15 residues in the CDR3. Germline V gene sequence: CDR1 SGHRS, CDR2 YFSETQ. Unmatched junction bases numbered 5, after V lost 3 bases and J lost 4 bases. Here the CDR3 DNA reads TGCGCCAGCAGCTATGGACTAGCGGGATCTTACGAGCAGTACTTC. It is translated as CASSYGLAGSYEQYF.

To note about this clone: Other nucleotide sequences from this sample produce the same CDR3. The CDR3 nucleotides read TGTGCCAGCAGCGTGAGCACGAACACCGGGGAGCTGTTTTTT. Translated: CASSVSTNTGELFF. The V and J genes are TRBV9 and TRBJ2-2; D gene uncertain. Per germline, CDR1 SGDLS and CDR2 YYNGEE. V gave up 2 bases and J gave up 0 bases, with 5 bases separating them. The CDR3 extends over 14 amino acids.

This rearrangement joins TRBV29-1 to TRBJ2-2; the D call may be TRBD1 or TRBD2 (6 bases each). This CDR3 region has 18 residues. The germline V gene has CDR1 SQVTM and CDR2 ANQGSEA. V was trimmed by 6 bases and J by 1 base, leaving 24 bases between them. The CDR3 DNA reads TGCAGCGTGCCTAGCGCGCCAACAGGGAAGATGAACACCGGGGAGCTGTTTTTT. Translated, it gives CSVPSAPTGKMNTGELFF.

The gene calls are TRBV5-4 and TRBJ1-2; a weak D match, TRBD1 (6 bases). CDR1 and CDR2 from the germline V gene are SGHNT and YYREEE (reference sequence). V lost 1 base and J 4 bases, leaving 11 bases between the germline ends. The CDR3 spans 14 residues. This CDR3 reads CASSLNRAGYGYTF. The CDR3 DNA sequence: TGTGCCAGCAGCTTGAACAGGGCGGGCTATGGCTACACCTTC.

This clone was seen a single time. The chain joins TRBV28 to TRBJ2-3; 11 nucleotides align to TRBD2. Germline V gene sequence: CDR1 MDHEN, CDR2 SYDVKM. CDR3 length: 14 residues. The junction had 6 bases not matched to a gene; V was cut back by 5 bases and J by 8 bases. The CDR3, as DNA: TGTGCCAGCAGTCTAAACCTAGCGGGAGGTACGCAGTATTTT. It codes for CASSLNLAGGTQYF.

The CDR3 bases are TGTGCCAGCGGGGGCTTGGGACAAGAGACCCAGTACTTC. It is translated as CASGGLGQETQYF. The chain uses TRBV6-1 and TRBJ2-5, with a weak D call TRBD1 (6 bases). The CDR3 is 13 residues long. The germline V and J ends were trimmed by 8 bases and 2 bases, with 12 bases remaining between them. In germline, CDR1 is MNHNS, CDR2 SASEGT.

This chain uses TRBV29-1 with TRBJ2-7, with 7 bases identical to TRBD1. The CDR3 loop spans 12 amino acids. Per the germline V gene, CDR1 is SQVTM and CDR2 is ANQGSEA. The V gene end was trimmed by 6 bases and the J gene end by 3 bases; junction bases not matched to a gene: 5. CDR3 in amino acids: CSVARQGYEQYF. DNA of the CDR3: TGCAGCGTAGCTAGACAGGGCTACGAGCAGTACTTC.

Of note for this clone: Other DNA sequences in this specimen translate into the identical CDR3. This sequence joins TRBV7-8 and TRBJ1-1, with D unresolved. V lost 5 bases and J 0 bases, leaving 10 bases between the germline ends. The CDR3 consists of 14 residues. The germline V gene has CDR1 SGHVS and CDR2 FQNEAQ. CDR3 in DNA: TGTGCCAGCAGCCCACGGACGGTGAACACTGAAGCTTTCTTT. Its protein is CASSPRTVNTEAFF. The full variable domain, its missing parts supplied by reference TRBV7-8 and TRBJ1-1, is GAGVSQSPRYKVAKRGQDVALRCDPISGHVSLFWYQQALGQGPEFLTYFQNEAQLDKSGLPSDRFFAERPEGSVSTLKIQRTQQEDSAVYLCASSPRTVNTEAFFGQGTRLTVV.

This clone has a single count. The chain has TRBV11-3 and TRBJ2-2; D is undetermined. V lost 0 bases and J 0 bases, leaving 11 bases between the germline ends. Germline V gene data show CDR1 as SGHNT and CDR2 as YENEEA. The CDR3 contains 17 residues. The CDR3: CASSLDAGRSNTGELFF. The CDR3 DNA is TGTGCCAGCAGCTTAGATGCTGGCAGATCGAACACCGGGGAGCTGTTTTTT. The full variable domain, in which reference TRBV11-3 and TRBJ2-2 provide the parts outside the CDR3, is EAGVVQSPRYKIIEKKQPVAFWCNPISGHNTLYWYLQNLGQGPELLIRYENEEAVDDSQLPKDRFSAERLKGVDSTLKIQPAELGDSAVYLCASSLDAGRSNTGELFFGEGSRLTVL.

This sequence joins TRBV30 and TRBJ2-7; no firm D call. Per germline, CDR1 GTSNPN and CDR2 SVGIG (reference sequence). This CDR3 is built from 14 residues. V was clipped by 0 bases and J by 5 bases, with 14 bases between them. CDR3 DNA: TGTGCCTGGAGTGTACTTCTAGGGCCCCACGAGCAGTACTTC. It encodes CAWSVLLGPHEQYF.

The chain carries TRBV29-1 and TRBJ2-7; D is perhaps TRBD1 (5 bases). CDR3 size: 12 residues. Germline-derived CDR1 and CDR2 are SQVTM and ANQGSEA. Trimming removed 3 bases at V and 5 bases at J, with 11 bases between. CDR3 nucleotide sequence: TGCAGCGTTGATTGGGGCGATGACGAGCAGTACTTC. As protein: CSVDWGDDEQYF.

For the CDR3, the DNA is TGCGCCAGCAGCGTGGCGGGAAGTATCTACGAGCAGTACTTC. Its protein is CASSVAGSIYEQYF. This chain uses TRBV5-1 with TRBJ2-7; a weak D match, TRBD2 (6 bases). The V gene's germline CDR1 is SGHRS and CDR2 YFSETQ. V dropped 4 bases and J dropped 3 bases, with 14 bases sitting between them. There are 14 residues in the CDR3.

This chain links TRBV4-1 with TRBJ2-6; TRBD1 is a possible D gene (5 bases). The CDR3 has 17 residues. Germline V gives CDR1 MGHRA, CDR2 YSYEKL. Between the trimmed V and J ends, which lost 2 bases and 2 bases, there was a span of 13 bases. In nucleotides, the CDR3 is TGCGCCAGCAGCCAACGCCTACAGGTTACTGGGGCCAACGTCCTGACTTTC. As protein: CASSQRLQVTGANVLTF.

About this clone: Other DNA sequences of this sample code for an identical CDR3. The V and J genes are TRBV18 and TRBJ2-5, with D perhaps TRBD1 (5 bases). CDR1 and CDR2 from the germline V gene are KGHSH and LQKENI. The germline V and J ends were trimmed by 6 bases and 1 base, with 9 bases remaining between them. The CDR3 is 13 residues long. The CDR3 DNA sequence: TGTGCCAGCTCTAGGGGTCTCCAAGAGACCCAGTACTTC. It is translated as CASSRGLQETQYF. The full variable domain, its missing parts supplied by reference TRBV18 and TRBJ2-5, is NAGVMQNPRHLVRRRGQEARLRCSPMKGHSHVYWYRQLPEEGLKFMVYLQKENIIDESGMPKERFSAEFPKEGPSILRIQQVVRGDSAAYFCASSRGLQETQYFGPGTRLLVL.

The CDR3 loop is CASSLYFPGEQFF. CDR3 nucleotides: TGTGCCAGCAGCTTGTACTTCCCCGGTGAGCAGTTCTTC. The gene calls are TRBV5-6 and TRBJ2-1; D call uncertain. Looked up from germline, CDR1 is SGHDT and CDR2 is YYEEEE. V lost 1 base and J 9 bases, leaving 11 bases between the germline ends. This CDR3 is 13 amino acids long.

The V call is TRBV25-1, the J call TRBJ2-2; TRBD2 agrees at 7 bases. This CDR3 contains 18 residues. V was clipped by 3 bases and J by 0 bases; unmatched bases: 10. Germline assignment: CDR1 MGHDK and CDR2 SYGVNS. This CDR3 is CASSDRGVATANTGELFF. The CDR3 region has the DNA TGTGCCAGCAGTGATCGGGGGGTGGCGACCGCGAACACCGGGGAGCTGTTTTTT.

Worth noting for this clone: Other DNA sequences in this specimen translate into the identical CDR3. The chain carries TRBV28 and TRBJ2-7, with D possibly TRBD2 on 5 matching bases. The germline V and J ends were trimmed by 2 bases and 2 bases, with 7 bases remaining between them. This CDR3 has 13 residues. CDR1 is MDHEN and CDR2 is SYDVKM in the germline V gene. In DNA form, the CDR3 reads TGTGCCAGCAGTTTAGTGGGAGCCTACGAGCAGTACTTC. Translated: CASSLVGAYEQYF. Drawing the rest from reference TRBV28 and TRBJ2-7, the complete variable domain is DVKVTQSSRYLVKRTGEKVFLECVQDMDHENMFWYRQDPGLGLRLIYFSYDVKMKEKGDIPEGYSVSREKKERFSLILESASTNQTSMYLCASSLVGAYEQYFGPGTRLTVT.

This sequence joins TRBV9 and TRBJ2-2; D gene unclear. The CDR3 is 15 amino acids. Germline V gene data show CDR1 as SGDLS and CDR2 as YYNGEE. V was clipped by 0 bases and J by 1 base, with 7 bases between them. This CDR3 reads CASSVDQVNTGELFF. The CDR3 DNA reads TGTGCCAGCAGCGTAGATCAGGTGAACACCGGGGAGCTGTTTTTT.

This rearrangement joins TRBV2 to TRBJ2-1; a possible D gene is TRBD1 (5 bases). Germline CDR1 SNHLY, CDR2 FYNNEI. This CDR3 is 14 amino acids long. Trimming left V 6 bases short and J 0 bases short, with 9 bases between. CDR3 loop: CASRTVSSYNEQFF. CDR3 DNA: TGTGCCAGCAGGACAGTGAGCTCCTACAATGAGCAGTTCTTC.

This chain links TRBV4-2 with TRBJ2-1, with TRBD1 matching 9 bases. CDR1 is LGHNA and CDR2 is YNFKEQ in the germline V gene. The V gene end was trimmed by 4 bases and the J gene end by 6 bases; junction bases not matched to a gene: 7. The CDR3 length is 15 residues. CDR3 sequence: CASSLGTGIINEQFF. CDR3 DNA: TGTGCCAGCAGCCTCGGGACAGGGATCATCAATGAGCAGTTCTTC.

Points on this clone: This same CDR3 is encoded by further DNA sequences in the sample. CDR3 DNA sequence: TGCGCCAGCAGCTTAGACAGGCAGAACACTGAAGCTTTCTTT. Protein product: CASSLDRQNTEAFF. The rearrangement joins TRBV5-1 to TRBJ1-1; D is perhaps TRBD1 (6 bases). The V and J ends lost 2 bases and 1 base respectively, with 9 bases between them. Germline assignment: CDR1 SGHRS and CDR2 YFSETQ. The CDR3 is made up of 14 amino acids.

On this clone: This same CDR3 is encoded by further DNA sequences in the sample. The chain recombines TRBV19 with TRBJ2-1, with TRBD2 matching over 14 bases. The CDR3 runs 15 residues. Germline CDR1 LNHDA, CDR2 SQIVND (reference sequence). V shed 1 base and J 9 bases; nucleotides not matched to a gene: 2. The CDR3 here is CASSIGLAGGSEQFF. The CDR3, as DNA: TGTGCCAGTAGTATAGGACTAGCGGGAGGGAGTGAGCAGTTCTTC. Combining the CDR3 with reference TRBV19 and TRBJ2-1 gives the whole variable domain DGGITQSPKYLFRKEGQNVTLSCEQNLNHDAMYWYRQDPGQGLRLIYYSQIVNDFQKGDIAEGYSVSREKKESFPLTVTSAQKNPTAFYLCASSIGLAGGSEQFFGPGTRLTVL.

The CDR3 DNA is TGTGCCAGCAGCTTGGGTCCCTCTATTTCCTACGAGCAGTACTTC. Its protein is CASSLGPSISYEQYF. This rearrangement joins TRBV5-5 to TRBJ2-7; no firm D call. Germline-derived CDR1 and CDR2 are SGHKS and YYEKEE (reference sequence). Trimming pared 0 bases from V and 1 base from J, leaving 11 bases between. The CDR3 has 15 amino acids.

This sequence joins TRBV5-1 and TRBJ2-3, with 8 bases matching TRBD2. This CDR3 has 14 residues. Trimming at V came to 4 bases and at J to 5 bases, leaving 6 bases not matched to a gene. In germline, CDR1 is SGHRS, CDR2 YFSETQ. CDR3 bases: TGCGCCAGCAGCGGGACTAGTTTCTTAGATACGCAGTATTTT. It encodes CASSGTSFLDTQYF.

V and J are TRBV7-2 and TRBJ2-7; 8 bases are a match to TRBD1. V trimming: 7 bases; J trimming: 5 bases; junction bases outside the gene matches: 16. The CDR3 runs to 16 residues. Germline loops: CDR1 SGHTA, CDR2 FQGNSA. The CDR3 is CASTPRSAGGWHEQYF. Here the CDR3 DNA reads TGTGCCAGCACCCCCCGCTCGGCAGGGGGCTGGCACGAGCAGTACTTC.

CDR3: CATSTGPPTDTQYF. As DNA, the CDR3 is TGTGCCACCAGCACGGGACCTCCCACAGATACGCAGTATTTT. The gene calls are TRBV15 and TRBJ2-3; D is possibly TRBD1 or TRBD2 (5 bases each). Germline V gene data show CDR1 as LNHNV and CDR2 as YYDKDF (reference sequence). The V gene lost 4 bases and the J gene lost 2 bases, with 10 bases spanning the gap. The CDR3 is made up of 14 amino acids. Combining the CDR3 with reference TRBV15 and TRBJ2-3 gives the whole variable domain DAMVIQNPRYQVTQFGKPVTLSCSQTLNHNVMYWYQQKSSQAPKLLFHYYDKDFNNEADTPDNFQSRRPNTSFCFLDIRSPGLGDTAMYLCATSTGPPTDTQYFGPGTRLTVL.

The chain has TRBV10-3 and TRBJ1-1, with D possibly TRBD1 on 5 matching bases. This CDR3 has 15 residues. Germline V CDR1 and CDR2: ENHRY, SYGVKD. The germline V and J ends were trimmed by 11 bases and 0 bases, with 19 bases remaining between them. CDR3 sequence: CALRRDAVMNTEAFF. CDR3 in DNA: TGTGCCTTACGACGGGACGCTGTCATGAACACTGAAGCTTTCTTT.

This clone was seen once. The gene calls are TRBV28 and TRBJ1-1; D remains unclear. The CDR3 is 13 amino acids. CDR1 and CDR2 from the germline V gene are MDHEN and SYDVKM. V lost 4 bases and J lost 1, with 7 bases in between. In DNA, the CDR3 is TGTGCCAGCAGTTACGGAGCGAACACTGAAGCTTTCTTT. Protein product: CASSYGANTEAFF. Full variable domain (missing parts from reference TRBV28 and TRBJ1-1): DVKVTQSSRYLVKRTGEKVFLECVQDMDHENMFWYRQDPGLGLRLIYFSYDVKMKEKGDIPEGYSVSREKKERFSLILESASTNQTSMYLCASSYGANTEAFFGQGTRLTVV.

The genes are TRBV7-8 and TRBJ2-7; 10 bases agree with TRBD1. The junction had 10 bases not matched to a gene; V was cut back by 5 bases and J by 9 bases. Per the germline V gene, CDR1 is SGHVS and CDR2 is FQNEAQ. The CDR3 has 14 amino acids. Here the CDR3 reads CASSPLRQGAMQYF. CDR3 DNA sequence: TGTGCCAGCAGCCCCCTGAGACAGGGGGCGATGCAGTACTTC.